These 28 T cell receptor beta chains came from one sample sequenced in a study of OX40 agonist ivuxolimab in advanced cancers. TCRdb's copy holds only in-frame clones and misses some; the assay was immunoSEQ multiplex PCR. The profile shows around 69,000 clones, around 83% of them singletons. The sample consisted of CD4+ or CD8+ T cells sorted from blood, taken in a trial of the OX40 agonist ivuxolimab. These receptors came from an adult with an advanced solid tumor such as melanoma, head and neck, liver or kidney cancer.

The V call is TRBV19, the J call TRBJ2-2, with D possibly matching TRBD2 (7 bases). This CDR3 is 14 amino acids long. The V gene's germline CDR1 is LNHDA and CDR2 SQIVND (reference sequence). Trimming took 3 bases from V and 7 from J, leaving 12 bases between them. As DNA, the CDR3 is TGTGCCAGTAGTATCTGGGGGGGCATCGGGGAGCTGTTTTTT. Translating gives CASSIWGGIGELFF. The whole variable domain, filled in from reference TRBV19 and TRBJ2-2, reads DGGITQSPKYLFRKEGQNVTLSCEQNLNHDAMYWYRQDPGQGLRLIYYSQIVNDFQKGDIAEGYSVSREKKESFPLTVTSAQKNPTAFYLCASSIWGGIGELFFGEGSRLTVL.

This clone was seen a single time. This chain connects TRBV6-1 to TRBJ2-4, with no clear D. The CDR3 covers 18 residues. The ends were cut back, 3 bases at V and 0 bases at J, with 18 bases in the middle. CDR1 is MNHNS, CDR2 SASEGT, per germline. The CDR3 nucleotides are TGTGCCAGCAGTGATCAACCCGGATTCCGGTTAGCCAAAAACATTCAGTACTTC. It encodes CASSDQPGFRLAKNIQYF.

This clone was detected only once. This CDR3 is CASRGGISYNEQFF. The CDR3 DNA reads TGTGCCAGCAGAGGGGGAATCTCCTACAATGAGCAGTTCTTC. This chain connects TRBV6-1 to TRBJ2-1; TRBD1 is a possible D gene (6 bases). CDR1 is MNHNS, CDR2 SASEGT, per germline. The V gene lost 6 bases and the J gene lost 0 bases, with 9 bases spanning the gap. This CDR3 region has 14 residues.

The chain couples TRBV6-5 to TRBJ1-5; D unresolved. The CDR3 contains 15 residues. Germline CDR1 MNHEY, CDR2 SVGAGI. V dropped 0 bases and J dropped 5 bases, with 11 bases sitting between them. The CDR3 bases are TGTGCCAGCAGTTACTCTGGGGTTTTTGATCAGCCCCAGCATTTT. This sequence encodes CASSYSGVFDQPQHF.

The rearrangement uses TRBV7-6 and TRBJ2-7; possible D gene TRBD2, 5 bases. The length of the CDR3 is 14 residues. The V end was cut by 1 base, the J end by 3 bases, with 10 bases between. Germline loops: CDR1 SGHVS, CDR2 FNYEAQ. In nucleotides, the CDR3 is TGTGCCAGCAGCTTAGAAGGGAGTTTCTACGAGCAGTACTTC. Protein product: CASSLEGSFYEQYF.

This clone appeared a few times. The chain's CDR3 is CASSQGGTEAGELFF. As DNA, the CDR3 is TGCGCCAGCAGCCAGGGGGGGACGGAGGCCGGGGAGCTGTTTTTT. V gene TRBV5-1 combines with J gene TRBJ2-2; D tentatively fits TRBD1 or TRBD2 (7 bases each). The CDR3 has 15 amino acids. The V and J ends lost 4 bases and 6 bases respectively, with 16 bases between them. Germline values: CDR1 SGHRS, CDR2 YFSETQ.

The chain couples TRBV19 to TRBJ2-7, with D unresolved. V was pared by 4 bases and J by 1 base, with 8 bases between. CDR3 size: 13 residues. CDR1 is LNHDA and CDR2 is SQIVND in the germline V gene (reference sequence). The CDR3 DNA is TGTGCCAGTAGTACGACTCGGTCCTACGAGCAGTACTTC. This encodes CASSTTRSYEQYF.

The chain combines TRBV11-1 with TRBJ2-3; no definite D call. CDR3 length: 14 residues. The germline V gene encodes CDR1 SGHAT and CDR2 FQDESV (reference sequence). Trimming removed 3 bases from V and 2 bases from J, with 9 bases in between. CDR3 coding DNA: TGTGCCAGCAGCTTGATGGGGTCCACAGATACGCAGTATTTT. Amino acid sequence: CASSLMGSTDTQYF.

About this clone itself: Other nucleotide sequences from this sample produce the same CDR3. CDR3 nucleotide sequence: TGTGCCAGCAGTCAGGGGCTTTCCACAGATACGCAGTATTTT. This encodes CASSQGLSTDTQYF. The genes are TRBV2 and TRBJ2-3; D may be TRBD1 (6 bases). Between the trimmed V and J ends, which lost 5 bases and 2 bases, there was a span of 11 bases. The CDR3 spans 14 residues. Germline V gives CDR1 SNHLY, CDR2 FYNNEI.

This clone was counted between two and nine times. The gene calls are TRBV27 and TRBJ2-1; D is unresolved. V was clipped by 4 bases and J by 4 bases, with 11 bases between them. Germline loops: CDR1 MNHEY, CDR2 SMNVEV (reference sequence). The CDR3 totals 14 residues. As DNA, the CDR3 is TGTGCCAGCAGTTCAGGACCGACTTACAATGAGCAGTTCTTC. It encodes CASSSGPTYNEQFF.

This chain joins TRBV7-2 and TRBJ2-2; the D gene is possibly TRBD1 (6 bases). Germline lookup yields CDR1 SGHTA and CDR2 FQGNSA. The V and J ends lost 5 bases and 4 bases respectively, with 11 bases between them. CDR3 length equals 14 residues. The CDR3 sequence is CASSRSGVTGELFF. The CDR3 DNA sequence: TGTGCCAGCAGCCGCTCAGGGGTCACCGGGGAGCTGTTTTTT.

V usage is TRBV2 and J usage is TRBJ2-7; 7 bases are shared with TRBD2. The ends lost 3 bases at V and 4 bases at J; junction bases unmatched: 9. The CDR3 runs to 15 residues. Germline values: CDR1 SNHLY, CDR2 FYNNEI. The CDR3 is CASSESGRAGYEQYF. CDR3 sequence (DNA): TGTGCCAGCAGTGAGTCCGGGCGAGCGGGGTACGAGCAGTACTTC.

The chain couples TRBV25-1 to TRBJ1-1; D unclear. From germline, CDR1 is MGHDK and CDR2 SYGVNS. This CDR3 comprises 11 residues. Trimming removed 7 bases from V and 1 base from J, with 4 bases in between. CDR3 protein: CASIENTEAFF. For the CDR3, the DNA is TGTGCCAGCATCGAGAACACTGAAGCTTTCTTT.

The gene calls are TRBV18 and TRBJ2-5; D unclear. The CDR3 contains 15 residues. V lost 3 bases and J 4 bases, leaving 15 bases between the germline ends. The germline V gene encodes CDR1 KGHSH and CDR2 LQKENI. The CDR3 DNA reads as TGTGCCAGCTCACCGATGGGCCCACCCGCAGAGACCCAGTACTTC. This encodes CASSPMGPPAETQYF.

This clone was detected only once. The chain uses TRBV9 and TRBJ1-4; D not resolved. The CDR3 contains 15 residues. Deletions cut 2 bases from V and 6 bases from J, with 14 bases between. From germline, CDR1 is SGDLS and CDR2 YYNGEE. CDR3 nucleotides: TGTGCCAGCAGCGTTATGGACGGGCGGGATGAAAAACTGTTTTTT. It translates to CASSVMDGRDEKLFF.

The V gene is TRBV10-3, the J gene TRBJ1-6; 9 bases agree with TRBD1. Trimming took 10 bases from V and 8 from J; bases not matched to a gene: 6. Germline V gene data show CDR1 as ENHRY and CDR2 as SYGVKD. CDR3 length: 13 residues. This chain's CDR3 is CATNRDRDSPLHF. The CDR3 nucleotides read TGTGCCACCAACCGGGACAGGGATTCACCCCTCCACTTT.

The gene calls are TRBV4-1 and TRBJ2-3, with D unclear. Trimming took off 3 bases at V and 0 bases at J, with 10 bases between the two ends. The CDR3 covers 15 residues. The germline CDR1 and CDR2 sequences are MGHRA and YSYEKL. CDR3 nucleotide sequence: TGCGCCAGCAGCCAGTCACCGGCTAGCACAGATACGCAGTATTTT. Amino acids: CASSQSPASTDTQYF.

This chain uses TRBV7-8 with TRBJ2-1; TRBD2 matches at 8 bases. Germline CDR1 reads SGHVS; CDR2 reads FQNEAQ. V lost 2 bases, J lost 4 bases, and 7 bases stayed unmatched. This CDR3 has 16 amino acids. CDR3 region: CASSLFGSGVYNEQFF. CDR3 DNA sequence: TGTGCCAGCAGCTTATTCGGTAGCGGGGTTTACAATGAGCAGTTCTTC. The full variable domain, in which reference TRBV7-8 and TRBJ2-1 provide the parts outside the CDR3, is GAGVSQSPRYKVAKRGQDVALRCDPISGHVSLFWYQQALGQGPEFLTYFQNEAQLDKSGLPSDRFFAERPEGSVSTLKIQRTQQEDSAVYLCASSLFGSGVYNEQFFGPGTRLTVL.

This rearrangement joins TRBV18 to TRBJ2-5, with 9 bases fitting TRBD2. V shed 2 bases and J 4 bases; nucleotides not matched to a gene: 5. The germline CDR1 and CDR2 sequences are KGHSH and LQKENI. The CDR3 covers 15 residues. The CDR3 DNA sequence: TGTGCCAGCTCACCAAAGGAAGCGGGAGGAGAGACCCAGTACTTC. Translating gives CASSPKEAGGETQYF.

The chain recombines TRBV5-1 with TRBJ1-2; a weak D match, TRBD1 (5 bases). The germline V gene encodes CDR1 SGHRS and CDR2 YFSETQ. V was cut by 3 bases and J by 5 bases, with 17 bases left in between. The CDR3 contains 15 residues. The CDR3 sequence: CASSSRDSLGYGYTF. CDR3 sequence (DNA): TGCGCCAGCAGCTCCCGGGACTCCCTAGGATATGGCTACACCTTC.

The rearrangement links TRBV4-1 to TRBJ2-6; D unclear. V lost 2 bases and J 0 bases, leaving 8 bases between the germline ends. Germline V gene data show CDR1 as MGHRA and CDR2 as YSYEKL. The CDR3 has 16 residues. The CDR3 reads CASSQQQFSGANVLTF. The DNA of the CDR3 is TGCGCCAGCAGCCAACAACAGTTCTCTGGGGCCAACGTCCTGACTTTC.

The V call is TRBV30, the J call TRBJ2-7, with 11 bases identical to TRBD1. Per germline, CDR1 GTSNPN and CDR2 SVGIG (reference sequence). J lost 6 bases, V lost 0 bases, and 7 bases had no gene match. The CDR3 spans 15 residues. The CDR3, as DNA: TGTGCCTGGAGTGTCCGGGACAGGGGGGACAGCGAGCAGTACTTC. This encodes CAWSVRDRGDSEQYF.

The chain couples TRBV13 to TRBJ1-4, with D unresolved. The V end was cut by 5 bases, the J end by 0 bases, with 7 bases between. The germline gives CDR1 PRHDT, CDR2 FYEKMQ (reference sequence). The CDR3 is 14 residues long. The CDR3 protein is CASSPTATNEKLFF. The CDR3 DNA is TGTGCCAGCAGCCCTACGGCAACTAATGAAAAACTGTTTTTT.

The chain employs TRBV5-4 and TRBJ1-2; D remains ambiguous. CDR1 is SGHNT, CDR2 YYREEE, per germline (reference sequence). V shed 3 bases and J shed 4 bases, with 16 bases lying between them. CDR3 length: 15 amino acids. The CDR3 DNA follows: TGTGCCAGCAGCTCCCGTCCCGATTGGGGCTATGGCTACACCTTC. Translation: CASSSRPDWGYGYTF.

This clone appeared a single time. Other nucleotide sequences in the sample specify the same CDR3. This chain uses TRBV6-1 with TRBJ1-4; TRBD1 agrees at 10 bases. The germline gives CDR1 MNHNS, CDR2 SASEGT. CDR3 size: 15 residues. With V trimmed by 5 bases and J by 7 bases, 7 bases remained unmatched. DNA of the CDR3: TGTGCCAGCAGTCCCCGGACAGGGGGGACTGAAAAACTGTTTTTT. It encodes CASSPRTGGTEKLFF.

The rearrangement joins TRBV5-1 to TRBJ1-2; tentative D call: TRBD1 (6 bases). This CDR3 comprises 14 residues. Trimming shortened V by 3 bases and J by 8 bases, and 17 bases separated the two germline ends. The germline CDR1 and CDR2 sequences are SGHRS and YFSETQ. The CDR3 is CASSYQGSSGGYTF. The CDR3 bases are TGCGCCAGCAGCTATCAGGGGTCGTCGGGAGGCTACACCTTC.

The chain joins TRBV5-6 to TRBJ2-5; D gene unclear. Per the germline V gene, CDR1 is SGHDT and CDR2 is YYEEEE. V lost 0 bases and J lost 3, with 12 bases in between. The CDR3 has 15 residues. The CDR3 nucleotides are TGTGCCAGCAGCTTGGTAACCTATACTGAAGAGACCCAGTACTTC. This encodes CASSLVTYTEETQYF.

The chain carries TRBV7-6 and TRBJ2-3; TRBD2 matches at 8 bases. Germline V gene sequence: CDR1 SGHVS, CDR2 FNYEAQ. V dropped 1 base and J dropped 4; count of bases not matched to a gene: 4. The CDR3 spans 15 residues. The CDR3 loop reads CASSLVRTSSDTQYF. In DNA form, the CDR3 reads TGTGCCAGCAGCTTAGTCAGGACTAGCTCAGATACGCAGTATTTT. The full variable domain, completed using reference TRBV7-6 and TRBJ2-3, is GAGVSQSPRYKVTKRGQDVALRCDPISGHVSLYWYRQALGQGPEFLTYFNYEAQQDKSGLPNDRFSAERPEGSISTLTIQRTEQRDSAMYRCASSLVRTSSDTQYFGPGTRLTVL.